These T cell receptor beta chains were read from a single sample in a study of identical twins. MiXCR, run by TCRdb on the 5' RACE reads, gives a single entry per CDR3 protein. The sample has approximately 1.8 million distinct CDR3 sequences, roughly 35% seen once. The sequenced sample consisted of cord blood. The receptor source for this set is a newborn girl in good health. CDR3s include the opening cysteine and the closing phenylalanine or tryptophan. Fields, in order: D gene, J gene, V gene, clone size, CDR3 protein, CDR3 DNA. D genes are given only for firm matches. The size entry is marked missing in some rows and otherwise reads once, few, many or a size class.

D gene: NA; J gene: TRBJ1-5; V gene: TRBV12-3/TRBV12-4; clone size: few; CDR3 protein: CASSQLRGGQPQHF; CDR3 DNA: TGTGCCAGCAGCCAACTTCGGGGTGGTCAGCCCCAGCATTTT
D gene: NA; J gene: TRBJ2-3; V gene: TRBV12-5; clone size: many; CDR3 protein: CASGLESDTQYF; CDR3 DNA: TGTGCTAGTGGTTTGGAGTCAGATACGCAGTATTTT
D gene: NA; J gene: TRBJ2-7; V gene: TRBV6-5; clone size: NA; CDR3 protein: CASSLVSTYNEQYF; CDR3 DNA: TGTGCCAGCAGTCTCGTCAGCACCTACAATGAGCAGTACTTC
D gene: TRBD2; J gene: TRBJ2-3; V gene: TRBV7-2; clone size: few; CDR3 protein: CASSSPGLAGASQTPDTQYF; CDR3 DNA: TGTGCCAGCAGCTCACCGGGACTAGCGGGGGCCTCCCAAACCCCAGATACGCAGTATTTT
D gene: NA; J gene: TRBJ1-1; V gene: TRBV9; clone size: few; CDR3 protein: CASSVVVRGTEAFF; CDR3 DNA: TGTGCCAGCAGCGTAGTGGTGCGGGGCACTGAAGCTTTCTTT
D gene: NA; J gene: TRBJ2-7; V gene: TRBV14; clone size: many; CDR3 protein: CASSQDASPYEQYF; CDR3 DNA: TGTGCCAGCAGCCAAGATGCTAGCCCCTACGAGCAGTACTTC
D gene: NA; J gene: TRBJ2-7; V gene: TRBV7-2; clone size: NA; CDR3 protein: CASSPQAPYEQYF; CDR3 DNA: TGTGCCAGCAGCCCACAGGCCCCCTACGAGCAGTACTTC
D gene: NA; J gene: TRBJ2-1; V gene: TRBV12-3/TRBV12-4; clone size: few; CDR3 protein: CASSFNREPQETQFF; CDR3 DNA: TGTGCCAGCAGTTTTAACAGGGAACCTCAAGAGACCCAGTTCTTC
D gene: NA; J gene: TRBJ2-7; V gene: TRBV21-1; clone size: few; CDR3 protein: CASSVPGQDPYEQYF; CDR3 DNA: TGTGCCAGCAGCGTGCCGGGACAGGATCCCTACGAGCAGTACTTC
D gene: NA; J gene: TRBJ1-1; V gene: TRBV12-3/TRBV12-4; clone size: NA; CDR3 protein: CASSLGPEGLGRNTEAFF; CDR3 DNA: TGTGCCAGCAGTTTAGGCCCAGAGGGACTGGGAAGGAACACTGAAGCTTTCTTT
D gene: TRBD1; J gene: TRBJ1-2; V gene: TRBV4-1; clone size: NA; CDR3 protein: CASSQDRRGRGNYGYTF; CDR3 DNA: TGCGCCAGCAGCCAAGATCGCAGGGGGCGCGGTAACTATGGCTACACCTTC
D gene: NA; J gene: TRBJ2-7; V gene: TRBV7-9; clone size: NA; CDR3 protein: CASSLGRLASYEQYF; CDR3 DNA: TGTGCCAGCAGCTTAGGGCGGCTAGCGTCCTACGAGCAGTACTTC
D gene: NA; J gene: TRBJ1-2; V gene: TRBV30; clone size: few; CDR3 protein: CAWSRGNGYTF; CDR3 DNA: TGTGCCTGGTCCAGGGGAAATGGCTACACCTTC
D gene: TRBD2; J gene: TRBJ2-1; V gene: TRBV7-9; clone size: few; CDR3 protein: CASSLFSGRVLNEQFF; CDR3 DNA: TGTGCCAGCAGCTTATTCAGCGGGAGAGTACTCAATGAGCAGTTCTTC
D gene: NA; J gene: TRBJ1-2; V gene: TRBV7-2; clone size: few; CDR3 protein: CASSLGPQPYGYTF; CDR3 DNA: TGTGCCAGCAGCTTAGGTCCGCAGCCCTATGGCTACACCTTC
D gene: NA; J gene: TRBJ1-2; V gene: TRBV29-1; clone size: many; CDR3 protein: CSVERDGYTF; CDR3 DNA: TGCAGCGTTGAAAGGGACGGCTACACCTTC
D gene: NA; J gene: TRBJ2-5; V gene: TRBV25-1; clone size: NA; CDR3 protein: CASSDRRLGETQYF; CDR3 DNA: TGTGCCAGCAGTGACAGGAGACTTGGGGAGACCCAGTACTTC
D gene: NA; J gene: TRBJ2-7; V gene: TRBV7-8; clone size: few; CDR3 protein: CASAWAVGGYEQYF; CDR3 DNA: TGTGCCAGCGCTTGGGCAGTTGGAGGCTACGAGCAGTACTTC
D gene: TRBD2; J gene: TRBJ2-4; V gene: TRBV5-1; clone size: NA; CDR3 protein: CASSPAGLRENIQYF; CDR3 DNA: TGCGCCAGCAGCCCAGCGGGATTAAGGGAAAACATTCAGTACTTC
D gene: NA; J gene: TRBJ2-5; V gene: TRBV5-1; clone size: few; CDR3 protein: CASSLIPTGQQETQYF; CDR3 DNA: TGCGCCAGCAGCTTGATCCCCACGGGGCAACAAGAGACCCAGTACTTC
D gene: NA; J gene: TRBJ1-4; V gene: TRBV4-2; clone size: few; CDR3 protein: CASSHPLGGPNEKLFF; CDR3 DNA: TGTGCCAGCAGCCACCCCTTAGGGGGGCCGAATGAAAAACTGTTTTTT
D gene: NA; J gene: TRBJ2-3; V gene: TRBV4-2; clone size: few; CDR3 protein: CASSRGPGSPTDTQYF; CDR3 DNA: TGTGCCAGCAGCCGCGGTCCCGGGTCCCCCACAGATACGCAGTATTTT
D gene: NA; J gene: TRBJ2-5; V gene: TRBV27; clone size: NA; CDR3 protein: CASSPGGNAQETQYF; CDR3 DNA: TGTGCCAGCAGTCCTGGGGGTAACGCCCAAGAGACCCAGTACTTC
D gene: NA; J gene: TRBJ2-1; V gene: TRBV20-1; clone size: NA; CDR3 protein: CSATGEKENEQFF; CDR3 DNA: TGCAGTGCTACCGGGGAGAAGGAAAATGAGCAGTTCTTC
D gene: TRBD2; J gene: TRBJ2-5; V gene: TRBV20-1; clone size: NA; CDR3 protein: CSARASGIETQYF; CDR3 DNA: TGCAGTGCTAGGGCCAGCGGGATAGAGACCCAGTACTTC
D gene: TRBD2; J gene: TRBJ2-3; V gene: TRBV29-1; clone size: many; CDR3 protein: CSVARTRTDTQYF; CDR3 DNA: TGCAGCGTTGCTCGGACTAGAACAGATACGCAGTATTTT
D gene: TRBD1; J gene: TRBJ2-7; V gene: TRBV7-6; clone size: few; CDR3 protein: CASSGQALGNEQYF; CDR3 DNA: TGTGCCAGCAGCGGACAGGCGCTCGGGAATGAGCAGTACTTC
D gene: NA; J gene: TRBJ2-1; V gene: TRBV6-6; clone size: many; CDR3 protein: CASSFGQPYNEQFF; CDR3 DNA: TGTGCCAGCAGCTTCGGACAGCCTTACAATGAGCAGTTCTTC
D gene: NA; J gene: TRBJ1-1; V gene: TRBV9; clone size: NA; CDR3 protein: CASSPNPAGDTEAFF; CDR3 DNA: TGTGCCAGCAGCCCCAACCCGGCGGGGGACACTGAAGCTTTCTTT
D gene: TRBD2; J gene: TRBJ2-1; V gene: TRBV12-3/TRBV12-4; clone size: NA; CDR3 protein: CASSFRAGGTYNEQFF; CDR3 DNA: TGTGCCAGCAGTTTTCGGGCGGGGGGGACGTACAATGAGCAGTTCTTC
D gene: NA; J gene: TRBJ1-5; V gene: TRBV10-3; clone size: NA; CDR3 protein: CAIGATGESNQPQHF; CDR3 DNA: TGTGCCATAGGGGCGACAGGCGAGAGCAATCAGCCCCAGCATTTT
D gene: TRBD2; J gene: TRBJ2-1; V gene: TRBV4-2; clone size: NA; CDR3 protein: CASSHTGTSSYNEQFF; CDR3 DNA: TGTGCCAGCAGCCATACCGGGACTAGCTCCTACAATGAGCAGTTCTTC
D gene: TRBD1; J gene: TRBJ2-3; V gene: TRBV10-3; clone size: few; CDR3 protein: CAISTDRGALTDTQYF; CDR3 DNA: TGTGCCATCAGTACAGACAGGGGGGCCCTCACAGATACGCAGTATTTT
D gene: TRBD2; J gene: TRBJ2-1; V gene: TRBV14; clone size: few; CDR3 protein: CASSPTSGKTPNYYNEQFF; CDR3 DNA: TGTGCCAGCAGCCCGACTAGCGGGAAAACCCCCAATTATTACAATGAGCAGTTCTTC
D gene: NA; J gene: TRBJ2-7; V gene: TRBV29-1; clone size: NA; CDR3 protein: CSVGLRSKQYF; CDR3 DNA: TGCAGCGTGGGACTCCGATCCAAGCAGTACTTC
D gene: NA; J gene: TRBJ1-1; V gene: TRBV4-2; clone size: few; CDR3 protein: CASSHPGDTEAFF; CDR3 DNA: TGTGCCAGCAGCCATCCGGGGGACACTGAAGCTTTCTTT
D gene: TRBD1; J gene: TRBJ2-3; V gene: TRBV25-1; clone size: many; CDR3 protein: CASSGTASTDTQYF; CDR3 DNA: TGTGCCAGCAGCGGGACAGCTAGCACAGATACGCAGTATTTT
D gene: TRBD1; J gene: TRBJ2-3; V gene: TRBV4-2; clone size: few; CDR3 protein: CASSHPGQDTDTQYF; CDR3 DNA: TGTGCCAGCAGCCATCCGGGACAGGACACAGATACGCAGTATTTT
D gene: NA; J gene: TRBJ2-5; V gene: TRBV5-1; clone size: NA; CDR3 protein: CASSLGLVGSDETQYF; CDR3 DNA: TGCGCCAGCAGCTTGGGACTAGTAGGGAGTGATGAGACCCAGTACTTC
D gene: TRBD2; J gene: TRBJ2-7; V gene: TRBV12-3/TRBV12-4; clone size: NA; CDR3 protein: CANSLGTGTTSGSSYEQYF; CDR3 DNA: TGTGCCAACAGTTTGGGGACAGGGACGACTAGCGGGAGCTCCTACGAGCAGTACTTC
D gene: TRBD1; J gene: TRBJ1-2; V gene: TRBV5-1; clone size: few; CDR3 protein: CASRYPTIGQGDYGYTF; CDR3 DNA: TGCGCCAGCCGATACCCTACGATCGGACAGGGTGACTATGGCTACACCTTC